This T cell receptor beta chain appears in the sequencing data of a study of early T cells in non-severe SARS-CoV-2 infection. The CDR3 totals 16 residues. This clonotype was detected many times. TCRdb used MiXCR to reprocess the 5' RACE reads, holding one entry per CDR3 protein. Of 55,000 or so distinct CDR3 sequences listed, roughly 6.5% are singletons. This TCR was sampled from an adult who was a healthcare worker with PCR-confirmed SARS-CoV-2 infection or an uninfected control (not recorded which). This chain connects TRBV12-1 to TRBJ2-1. TRBV12-1 is noted as a pseudogene. The specimen was whole blood. The CDR3 here is CASSFRIPRSYNEQFF. DNA for the CDR3: TGTGCCAGCAGCTTTCGTATACCTCGCTCCTACAATGAGCAGTTCTTC.